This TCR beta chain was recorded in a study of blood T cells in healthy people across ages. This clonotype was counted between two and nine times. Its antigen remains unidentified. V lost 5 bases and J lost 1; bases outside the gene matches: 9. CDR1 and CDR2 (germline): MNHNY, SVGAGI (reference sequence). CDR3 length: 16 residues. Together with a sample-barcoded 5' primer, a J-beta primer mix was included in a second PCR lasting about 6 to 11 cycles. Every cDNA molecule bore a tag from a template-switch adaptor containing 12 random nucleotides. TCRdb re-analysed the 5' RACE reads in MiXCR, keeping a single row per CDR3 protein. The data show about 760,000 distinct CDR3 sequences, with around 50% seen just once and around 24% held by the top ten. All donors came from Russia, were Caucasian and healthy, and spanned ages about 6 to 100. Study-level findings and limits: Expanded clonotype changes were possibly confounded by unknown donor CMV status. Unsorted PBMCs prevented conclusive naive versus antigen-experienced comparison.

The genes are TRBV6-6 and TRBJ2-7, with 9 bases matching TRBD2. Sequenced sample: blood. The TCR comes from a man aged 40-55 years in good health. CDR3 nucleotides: TGTGCCAGCAGTCCTGAGAGCGGGGGGAAGTCCTACGAGCAGTACTTC. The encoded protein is CASSPESGGKSYEQYF.